One and the same sample provided the 15 T cell receptor beta chains below, sequenced in a study of T-cell memory formation after mild COVID-19 listed by TCRdb under 2021. Library creation used 5' RACE. Sequencing took place on an Illumina NovaSeq 6000. TCRdb reprocessing: public reads trimmed at Q25 with fastp, clones called with MiXCR, in-frame beta chains kept. Entries that share a CDR3 protein sequence are merged under the most common genes and DNA. The sample contains fewer than 450,000 distinct CDR3 sequences, around 24% of them found a single time. About 10% of the sample rests with the top ten. The sequenced material came from PBMCs or a T cell subset sorted from them (not recorded which). The source is an adult woman who had mild COVID-19 (a few samples of this study predate the infection). The sample titles of this study are shuffled in the database, so cell type and time point are left out; the donor was told from shared clones.

The gene calls are TRBV9 and TRBJ2-7; 9 bases match TRBD1. The CDR3 sequence is 14 residues long. CDR1 and CDR2 (germline): SGDLS, YYNGEE. V dropped 4 bases and J dropped 5; count of bases not matched to a gene: 7. The CDR3 reads CASSPGDRDNEQYF. In DNA form, the CDR3 reads TGTGCCAGCAGCCCCGGGGACAGGGACAACGAGCAGTACTTC.

This clonotype was counted ten times or more. This chain links TRBV6-2 or TRBV6-3 with TRBJ1-1; possibly TRBD1 for D (6 bases). In germline, CDR1 is MNHEY, CDR2 SVGEGT. The V end lost 8 bases, the J end lost 1 base, and 14 bases lay between the germline ends. The CDR3 has 14 amino acids. The CDR3 coding sequence is TGTGCCAGCGAAACAGGGATGAAGAACACTGAAGCTTTCTTT. Translation: CASETGMKNTEAFF.

This clonotype turned up a few times. The chain recombines TRBV18 with TRBJ2-7, with D unclear. The V end was cut by 2 bases, the J end by 0 bases, with 8 bases between. This CDR3 comprises 14 residues. Germline values: CDR1 KGHSH, CDR2 LQKENI. In DNA form, the CDR3 reads TGTGCCAGCTCACCAAGGCAGCCCTCCTACGAGCAGTACTTC. Translated: CASSPRQPSYEQYF. Together with reference TRBV18 and TRBJ2-7, the CDR3 gives the full variable domain: NAGVMQNPRHLVRRRGQEARLRCSPMKGHSHVYWYRQLPEEGLKFMVYLQKENIIDESGMPKERFSAEFPKEGPSILRIQQVVRGDSAAYFCASSPRQPSYEQYFGPGTRLTVT.

DNA for the CDR3: TGTGCCAGCAGCCCTGAGGGACTAGCTACTCGAGGGTACTTC. As protein: CASSPEGLATRGYF. The chain combines TRBV7-9 with TRBJ2-5; 9 bases match TRBD2. The length of the CDR3 is 14 residues. Germline trimming cut 5 bases from V and 13 bases from J; bases unmatched to any gene: 14. Germline CDR1 and CDR2: SEHNR and FQNEAQ (reference sequence).

This clonotype has only a few counts. The junction departs from germline at one end; a sequencing error may be responsible. The chain employs TRBV7-6 and TRBJ2-1, with 7 bases aligning to TRBD1. This CDR3 region has 15 residues. Germline V gives CDR1 SGHVS, CDR2 FNYEAQ. DNA for the CDR3: TGTGCCAGAAGCTTAGCACAGGGGCGTATGAATGAGCAGTTCTTC. It codes for CARSLAQGRMNEQFF.

This chain joins TRBV7-2 and TRBJ1-5; D perhaps matches TRBD1 (5 bases). From germline, CDR1 is SGHTA and CDR2 FQGNSA. Trimming stripped 2 bases from V and 2 bases from J, with 13 bases between. This CDR3 spans 16 amino acids. CDR3 amino acids: CASSLFQGGGNQPQHF. DNA of the CDR3: TGTGCCAGCAGCTTATTCCAGGGTGGAGGCAATCAGCCCCAGCATTTT.

The gene calls are TRBV7-3 and TRBJ2-2; no definite D call. Trimming shortened V by 5 bases and J by 7 bases, and 14 bases separated the two germline ends. The CDR3 extends over 14 amino acids. CDR1 SGHTA and CDR2 FQGTGA come from the germline V gene. This chain's CDR3 is CASSPQAVGGELFF. The DNA of the CDR3 is TGTGCCAGCAGCCCCCAAGCCGTCGGCGGGGAGCTGTTTTTT.

Regarding this clonotype: A read error may be the cause here, since a much bigger clone is one base away. The CDR3 nucleotides read TGTGCCAGCAGTAGCGGGAGGTACACTGAGCAGTTCTTC. This translates into CASSSGRYTEQFF. The rearrangement joins TRBV12-3 or TRBV12-4 to TRBJ2-1; 9 bases match TRBD2. The CDR3 contains 13 residues.

The V call is TRBV4-2, the J call TRBJ2-1; 11 nucleotides agree with TRBD2. V dropped 2 bases and J dropped 5; count of bases not matched to a gene: 5. This CDR3 comprises 16 residues. Germline V gene sequence: CDR1 LGHNA, CDR2 YNFKEQ. For the CDR3, the DNA is TGTGCCAGCAGCCAACTACTAGCGGGAGACAACAATGAGCAGTTCTTC. As protein: CASSQLLAGDNNEQFF.

The V and J genes are TRBV5-1 and TRBJ1-2, with a tentative D call TRBD1 (6 bases). The V and J ends lost 0 bases and 0 bases respectively, with 15 bases between them. The CDR3 contains 17 residues. Germline CDR1 reads SGHRS; CDR2 reads YFSETQ. CDR3 bases: TGCGCCAGCAGCTTGGCGCCGGGACAAGGACCTAACTATGGCTACACCTTC. Encoded protein: CASSLAPGQGPNYGYTF.

This clonotype appeared a few times. The rearrangement links TRBV7-9 to TRBJ1-2; no firm D call. In germline, CDR1 is SEHNR, CDR2 FQNEAQ (reference sequence). This CDR3 is 16 amino acids long. V was shortened by 1 base and J by 6 bases, with 18 bases between the two germline ends. The CDR3 loop reads CASSLEASSHRHGYTF. The CDR3 nucleotides are TGTGCCAGCAGCTTAGAGGCCAGTTCACACCGACATGGCTACACCTTC.

The rearrangement links TRBV15 to TRBJ2-1, with 8 bases fitting TRBD2. Germline V lookup: CDR1 LNHNV, CDR2 YYDKDF (reference sequence). This CDR3 region has 17 residues. V lost 1 base and J lost 5; bases outside the gene matches: 10. CDR3 in amino acids: CATSRGAAGGGNNEQFF. The DNA for the CDR3 is TGTGCCACCAGCAGAGGTGCGGCGGGGGGTGGAAACAATGAGCAGTTCTTC. The variable domain in full, completed from reference TRBV15 and TRBJ2-1, reads DAMVIQNPRYQVTQFGKPVTLSCSQTLNHNVMYWYQQKSSQAPKLLFHYYDKDFNNEADTPDNFQSRRPNTSFCFLDIRSPGLGDTAMYLCATSRGAAGGGNNEQFFGPGTRLTVL.

The chain has TRBV5-5 and TRBJ1-1; D is possibly TRBD1 (5 bases). CDR3 length equals 13 residues. Germline lookup yields CDR1 SGHKS and CDR2 YYEKEE (reference sequence). Trimming pared 7 bases from V and 3 bases from J, leaving 13 bases between. CDR3 loop: CASGPGADTEAFF. Written as DNA, the CDR3 is TGTGCCAGCGGGCCTGGGGCGGACACTGAAGCTTTCTTT.

This chain joins TRBV7-9 and TRBJ2-3; D is undetermined. Germline V gives CDR1 SEHNR, CDR2 FQNEAQ (reference sequence). This CDR3 region has 13 residues. Trimming pared 4 bases from V and 4 bases from J, leaving 9 bases between. This CDR3 is CASSSTPADTQYF. As DNA, the CDR3 is TGTGCCAGCAGCTCGACCCCGGCAGATACGCAGTATTTT.

Notes on this clonotype: The junction departs from the called germline gene at one end, perhaps through a read error. The rearrangement joins TRBV7-3 to TRBJ2-1; possible D gene TRBD2, 6 bases. CDR3 length equals 16 residues. Per the germline V gene, CDR1 is SGHTA and CDR2 is FQGTGA. CDR3 protein: CASSLNIGGSYKEQFF. The CDR3 DNA follows: TGTGCCAGCAGCTTAAATATCGGGGGATCCTACAAAGAGCAGTTCTTC.